The text below deals with one T cell receptor (beta chain). This clonotype registers as medium-sized (0.01 to 0.1%) within its sample. Its antigen target is currently unknown. No base quality information exists; no much larger clone differs at one position. The TCR template was genomic DNA extracted from bulk tumor tissue, and approximately 650 ng of gDNA was amplified for each sample. During surgery, several biopsies were collected from each primary tumor and placed as far from one another as possible within the tumor mass. The study cohort was described as untreated, and the patients were newly diagnosed NSCLC cases having curative surgery. The donor group was made up of 15 newly diagnosed non-small cell lung cancer patients undergoing surgery with curative intent. Resected tumor masses were reviewed by two independent pathologists. Sequencing was performed only on DNA and RNA samples of high quality.

V loses 0 bases of germline sequence and J loses 0 bases, and the interval between the two ends is 6 bases. From the germline V gene, CDR1 is MNHEY and CDR2 is SVGEGT. Its CDR3 holds 15 amino acids, cysteine through phenylalanine. The CDR3 DNA has 45 bases and is translated from base 1. This sample was taken from a study of immune heterogeneity within non-small cell lung tumors (dated by TCRdb to between 2017 and 2018). About the study as a whole: By histology, the tumors included roughly ten non-squamous carcinomas, several squamous cell carcinomas and 1 tumor not otherwise specified. The study combined whole-exome sequencing, RNA-seq and TCR beta repertoire sequencing of multiple spatially distinct regions from each NSCLC tumor to examine intratumoral immune heterogeneity. TCR repertoires were analyzed from roughly 57 tumor loci of about 14 patients, whereas transcriptome data were available for only about 43 loci from about 11 patients. Neoantigen binding to each patient's HLA alleles was predicted with netMHCpan-3.0 for mutant peptides of 8 to 11 amino acids. General study outcomes and caveats: High-frequency TCR beta clonotypes were largely distinct between individual patients. Identical dominant CDR3B clonotypes recurred across loci within a patient, yet different tumor locations also harbored unique high-frequency clones. Local T-cell repertoire clonality showed a statistically significant but moderate positive correlation with local tumor mutational burden (R about 0.33).

A multiplex PCR system amplified the TCR beta CDR3 region, with a first 10-cycle round using 32 V-gene forward and 13 J-gene reverse primers. A QIAGEN Multiplex PCR Kit was used for first-round PCR, and the primer sequences were filed in Chinese patent CN105087789A. Illumina universal primers were attached in a second round of PCR run with the Phusion High-Fidelity PCR Kit. The TCR libraries underwent paired-end sequencing with a read length of 151 bp on the Illumina HiSeq X Ten platform. In the source study's methods: Cutadapt was used to discard reads without multiplex PCR primers, PEAR merged the read pairs, and MiXCR with default settings called the CDR3 regions. Shannon entropy measured repertoire diversity, and clonality was calculated as one minus the Shannon entropy divided by the ln of the count of productive unique sequences. Clonotypes present at frequencies of at least 0.5% were defined as dominant or high-frequency T-cell clones. The public reads were run again by TCRdb, first through fastp at Q25 and then through MiXCR, and only productive beta chains were kept. Every entry covers one CDR3 protein and lists the most common genes and DNA from its rows. Clone size and V and J calls follow TCRdb, not the original study. A total of about 15,000 distinct CDR3 sequences appear in this sample, less than 35% of them only once. 5.2% of the sample comes from the top ten.

In this chain, TRBV6-2 or TRBV6-3 is recombined with TRBJ1-5, with the D gene too uncertain to name. Sequenced sample: lung tumor tissue. The TCR sequence derives from a man aged 35-49 years with non-small cell lung cancer. The CDR3 region reads CASSYSDFSNQPQHF. The DNA is TGTGCCAGCAGTTACTCCGACTTTAGCAATCAGCCCCAGCATTTT.